This T cell receptor (beta chain) was recorded in a study of Graves' ophthalmopathy and Graves' hyperthyroidism. With 0 bases removed from V and 2 bases from J, the gap between germline ends came to 10 bases. In germline, CDR1 is MNHEY, CDR2 SVGAGI. The CDR3 contains 16 residues. Worth noting for this clonotype: What it recognizes is unknown.

Using RNA transcripts, the TCR beta CDR3 regions were amplified. RT-PCR was first run with HTBI primers, then multiplex PCR in a second round. TCRdb re-called the multiplex PCR reads with MiXCR, one entry per CDR3 protein. This sample carries some 250,000 distinct CDR3 sequences, around 50% of them seen once, and the ten largest clones take around 47%. Whole-study findings and limits: Thyroid clonotypes that were expanded above 0.001 frequency mostly also appeared in blood.

Other autoimmune disease, uncontrolled infection, pregnancy and lactation led to exclusion. As diagnostic evidence, clinical symptoms, serum thyroxine, TRAb, thyroid ultrasound and orbital computed tomography were relied upon. The chain employs TRBV6-5 and TRBJ1-4; maybe TRBD1 (6 bases). The source of this sequence is an adult man with Graves' ophthalmopathy. The sample consisted of peripheral blood. CDR3 residues: CASSYSGGGTNEKLFF. In DNA form, the CDR3 reads TGTGCCAGCAGTTACTCCGGAGGGGGGACTAATGAAAAACTGTTTTTT.